Here is one TCR beta chain with its context. The data were obtained in a study of T-cell memory formation after mild COVID-19. With V trimmed by 1 base and J by 2 bases, 5 bases remained unmatched. This CDR3 has 16 residues. Looked up from germline, CDR1 is KGHSH and CDR2 is LQKENI. Using its own MiXCR run on the 5' RACE reads, TCRdb lists one record per CDR3 protein. The sample has fewer than 350,000 distinct CDR3 sequences, approximately 8% seen once. The TCR sequence derives from a man aged 18 to 30 who had mild COVID-19 (a few samples of this study predate the infection). Cell type and time point are not known. The chain is built from TRBV18 and TRBJ1-1; TRBD1 matches 9 bases. Sample: PBMCs or a T cell subset sorted from them (not recorded which). The CDR3 DNA follows: TGTGCCAGCTCACCACTCCGGGACAGGGTTAACACTGAAGCTTTCTTT. Translating it yields CASSPLRDRVNTEAFF.